These 29 T cell receptor beta chains were sequenced from one sample in a study of neurological immune-mediated disorders (dated by TCRdb to about 2019). This specimen's time point label, interpreted: longitudinal time-point 2. Library method: 5' RACE. Sequenced using an Illumina HiSeq 2500. TCRdb trimmed the raw reads at Q25, called clones with MiXCR and kept productive beta chains. Entries are consolidated by CDR3 protein sequence, retaining the most common genes and DNA. The sample records under 50,000 distinct CDR3 sequences, around 14% of which are singletons. The top ten constitute less than 5.5% of the sample. The sample was PBMCs. All receptors derive from a male donor with HTLV-1-associated myelopathy (HAM/TSP).

This clonotype was counted ten times or more. The CDR3 sequence is CASSSTPGARVDTEAFF. The CDR3 DNA follows: TGTGCCAGCAGCTCAACCCCAGGGGCGAGGGTGGACACTGAAGCTTTCTTT. This chain joins TRBV14 and TRBJ1-1; D perhaps matches TRBD1 (6 bases). The V and J ends lost 5 bases and 3 bases respectively, with 22 bases between them. CDR3 length equals 17 residues. Germline loops: CDR1 SGHDN, CDR2 FVKESK.

This chain joins TRBV28 and TRBJ1-1; maybe TRBD1 (5 bases). This CDR3 comprises 15 residues. Trimming shortened V by 5 bases and J by 4 bases, and 17 bases separated the two germline ends. The germline gives CDR1 MDHEN, CDR2 SYDVKM. The CDR3 DNA sequence: TGTGCCAGCAGTCAGCCCCGGGGCTTAGGCACTGAAGCTTTCTTT. Translating gives CASSQPRGLGTEAFF.

This clonotype was counted at least ten times. The rearrangement uses TRBV11-2 and TRBJ2-3; 9 nucleotides agree with TRBD1. Germline-derived CDR1 and CDR2 are SGHAT and FQNNGV. The J segment lost 4 bases and the V segment lost 4 bases, leaving 3 bases of the junction unmatched. The CDR3 consists of 14 residues. The CDR3 sequence is CASSSRTGADTQYF. The CDR3 nucleotides are TGTGCCAGCAGCTCCCGGACAGGGGCAGATACGCAGTATTTT.

The table lists this clonotype with many counts. CDR3 loop: CSARNSGGSDEQYF. The CDR3 DNA is TGCAGTGCCCGGAATAGCGGGGGGTCAGACGAGCAGTACTTC. This chain connects TRBV20-1 to TRBJ2-7, with 10 bases that match TRBD2. J was trimmed by 5 bases and V by 6 bases; bases with no gene match: 10. The CDR3 sequence is 14 residues long. Germline assignment: CDR1 DFQATT and CDR2 SNEGSKA (reference sequence).

This clonotype was observed at least ten times. The chain employs TRBV7-2 and TRBJ2-1; D might be TRBD2 (6 bases). V lost 1 base and J 4 bases, leaving 14 bases between the germline ends. From germline, CDR1 is SGHTA and CDR2 FQGNSA. The CDR3 is 16 residues long. CDR3: CASSLVGGLPYNEQFF. Written as DNA, the CDR3 is TGTGCCAGCAGCTTAGTGGGGGGACTGCCTTACAATGAGCAGTTCTTC. Looking up the rest from reference TRBV7-2 and TRBJ2-1 gives the full variable domain: GAGVSQSPSNKVTEKGKDVELRCDPISGHTALYWYRQSLGQGLEFLIYFQGNSAPDKSGLPSDRFSAERTGGSVSTLTIQRTQQEDSAVYLCASSLVGGLPYNEQFFGPGTRLTVL.

This clonotype occurred many times. The V call is TRBV18, the J call TRBJ1-3; D is perhaps TRBD1 (5 bases). Deletions cut 3 bases from V and 1 base from J, with 7 bases between. There are 14 residues in the CDR3. CDR1 and CDR2 (germline): KGHSH, LQKENI. CDR3 in DNA: TGTGCCAGCTCACCCACAGGATCTGGAAACACCATATATTTT. Its translation is CASSPTGSGNTIYF.

This clonotype was detected ten times or more. The genes are TRBV27 and TRBJ2-7, with D perhaps TRBD1 (5 bases). The germline gives CDR1 MNHEY, CDR2 SMNVEV (reference sequence). The CDR3 runs to 14 residues. V lost 2 bases and J 5 bases, leaving 13 bases between the germline ends. CDR3 DNA: TGTGCCAGCAGTTTACTCCAGGGTGGTGACGAGCAGTACTTC. This encodes CASSLLQGGDEQYF.

In this sample, this clonotype turned up many times. The rearrangement uses TRBV20-1 and TRBJ2-1, with 13 bases aligning to TRBD2. J gave up 9 bases and V 3 bases, and 2 bases lay outside the gene matches. Germline CDR1 DFQATT, CDR2 SNEGSKA (reference sequence). The CDR3 sequence is 13 residues long. The CDR3: CSASTSGGGEQFF. In DNA form, the CDR3 reads TGCAGTGCTAGTACTAGCGGGGGGGGTGAGCAGTTCTTC.

This clonotype is judged medium-sized. CDR3 sequence: CASSQGGTYQPQHF. CDR3 coding DNA: TGTGCCAGCAGCCAGGGGGGGACCTATCAGCCCCAGCATTTT. The chain combines TRBV12-3 or TRBV12-4 with TRBJ1-5; TRBD1 agrees at 7 bases. The CDR3 totals 14 residues. With 6 bases clipped from V and 5 bases from J, the junction kept 7 bases outside the gene matches.

This clonotype showed up many times. V is TRBV20-1 and J is TRBJ1-4, with D perhaps TRBD1 (5 bases). CDR3 length: 14 residues. V was trimmed by 4 bases and J by 5 bases, leaving 14 bases between them. Germline CDR1 reads DFQATT; CDR2 reads SNEGSKA (reference sequence). The CDR3 region is CSATAGTNNEKLFF. The CDR3 DNA sequence: TGCAGTGCTACCGCCGGGACCAACAATGAAAAACTGTTTTTT.

To note about this clonotype: This may be a read error: a much more frequent sequence differs by one nucleotide. The chain recombines TRBV3-1 with TRBJ1-3; TRBD1 might be the D (5 bases). Germline assignment: CDR1 LGHDT and CDR2 YNNKEL (reference sequence). This CDR3 spans 12 amino acids. The CDR3 DNA reads TGTGCCAGCAGCCAAGGCGGGTTGGGACTACATTTT. Translated: CASSQGGLGLHF.

This clonotype was counted at least ten times. J is TRBJ1-1 and V is TRBV28; D might be TRBD1 (5 bases). Germline assignment: CDR1 MDHEN and CDR2 SYDVKM. The CDR3 has 15 residues. Trimming stripped 1 base from V and 1 base from J, with 10 bases between. For the CDR3, the DNA is TGTGCCAGCAGTTTATTCCAGGGAGGGAACACTGAAGCTTTCTTT. As protein: CASSLFQGGNTEAFF.

This clonotype was seen repeatedly, ten times or more. The V and J genes are TRBV7-2 and TRBJ2-1, with 14 bases matching TRBD2. CDR3 length equals 17 residues. Germline lookup yields CDR1 SGHTA and CDR2 FQGNSA. Losses at the gene ends were 1 base for V and 4 bases for J; bases not matched to a gene: 3. Written as DNA, the CDR3 is TGTGCCAGCAGCTTAGGGGGACTAGCGGGGGTTTACAATGAGCAGTTCTTC. Translating gives CASSLGGLAGVYNEQFF.

The table lists this clonotype with many counts. The chain uses TRBV4-2 and TRBJ2-5; 14 bases match TRBD2. The CDR3 has 17 amino acids. V was pared by 1 base and J by 2 bases, with 3 bases of the junction left unmatched. The germline CDR1 and CDR2 sequences are LGHNA and YNFKEQ. CDR3 DNA: TGTGCCAGCAGCCAAGGACTAGCGGGGGGGCGACAAGAGACCCAGTACTTC. Translated, it gives CASSQGLAGGRQETQYF.

The rearrangement uses TRBV19 and TRBJ1-5; no firm D call. The CDR3 runs to 14 residues. V lost 4 bases to trimming and J lost 3 bases, with 10 bases between them. The germline CDR1 and CDR2 sequences are LNHDA and SQIVND (reference sequence). CDR3 protein: CASSTVRDNQPQHF. DNA of the CDR3: TGTGCCAGTAGTACAGTAAGGGACAATCAGCCCCAGCATTTT.

This clonotype appeared many times. A junction end diverges from the germline sequence, so it may reflect a read error. The chain links TRBV27 to TRBJ1-1; no definite D call. The CDR3 consists of 14 residues. The germline gives CDR1 MNHEY, CDR2 SMNVEV (reference sequence). For the CDR3, the DNA is TGTGCCAGCAGTTTTTCCATCTCCAGCTTCGGGGTTATCTTT. Translation gives CASSFSISSFGVIF.

This clonotype has ten or more counts. The rearrangement joins TRBV29-1 to TRBJ1-2; D is undetermined. The germline CDR1 and CDR2 sequences are SQVTM and ANQGSEA. This CDR3 has 12 amino acids. V was pared by 3 bases and J by 2 bases, with 7 bases between. The CDR3 DNA is TGCAGCGTTGATCGACCGAACTATGGCTACACCTTC. Protein: CSVDRPNYGYTF.

This clonotype occurred many times. V usage is TRBV5-1 and J usage is TRBJ2-2, with D unclear. V shed 0 bases and J shed 2 bases, with 8 bases lying between them. This CDR3 region has 15 residues. Germline CDR1 SGHRS, CDR2 YFSETQ. The CDR3 DNA sequence: TGCGCCAGCAGCTTGGAACACCGCAACACCGGGGAGCTGTTTTTT. Translation: CASSLEHRNTGELFF.

The sample holds many counts of this clonotype. The rearrangement joins TRBV20-1 to TRBJ2-7, with a weak D call TRBD2 (6 bases). Germline V gene lookup returns CDR1 DFQATT and CDR2 SNEGSKA (reference sequence). This CDR3 is built from 13 residues. V was shortened by 3 bases and J by 2 bases, with 11 bases between the two germline ends. The DNA for the CDR3 is TGCAGTGCTAGTTCGGGGGTAGCCTACGAGCAGTACTTC. Translation: CSASSGVAYEQYF.

The chain joins TRBV2 to TRBJ1-5; TRBD1 is a possible D gene (6 bases). CDR1 is SNHLY, CDR2 FYNNEI, per germline. The CDR3 consists of 14 residues. Trimming took 4 bases from V and 7 from J, leaving 14 bases between them. CDR3 nucleotide sequence: TGTGCCAGCAGTGGGGAGGGGGGGGGACAGCCCCAGCATTTT. Translation: CASSGEGGGQPQHF.

Regarding this clonotype: An end of the junction does not agree with germline; a read error may underlie this. This rearrangement joins TRBV7-2 to TRBJ2-5; TRBD2 matches at 8 bases. The CDR3 totals 14 residues. Germline lookup yields CDR1 SGHTA and CDR2 FQGNSA. In nucleotides, the CDR3 is TGTGCCAGCAGCCCTACTAGCGGAGGGGCAAGGATGCACTTC. The encoded protein is CASSPTSGGARMHF.

A note on this clonotype: Because it lacks the conserved phenylalanine or tryptophan at the end, this CDR3 is likely a read error. The chain carries TRBV3-1 and TRBJ2-1, with 8 bases lining up with TRBD1. Germline CDR1 and CDR2: LGHDT and YNNKEL (reference sequence). Unmatched junction bases numbered 16, after V lost 3 bases and J lost 9 bases. This CDR3 comprises 17 residues. Here the CDR3 reads CASSHGMGYRGVFEQFY. DNA of the CDR3: TGTGCCAGCAGCCACGGGATGGGGTACAGGGGGGTATTTGAGCAGTTCTAC.

This clonotype was observed at least ten times. V usage is TRBV25-1 and J usage is TRBJ2-5, with D perhaps TRBD2 (6 bases). Germline V gene data show CDR1 as MGHDK and CDR2 as SYGVNS. The CDR3 loop spans 14 amino acids. The V end lost 3 bases, the J end lost 5 bases, and 13 bases lay between the germline ends. CDR3 nucleotides: TGTGCCAGCAGTGAGGAGGGGCCGAATGAGACCCAGTACTTC. Translating gives CASSEEGPNETQYF.

At least ten counts were recorded for this clonotype. This chain connects TRBV9 to TRBJ1-2, with a possible D match to TRBD1 (5 bases). V was shortened by 4 bases and J by 8 bases, with 12 bases between the two germline ends. The CDR3 sequence is 12 residues long. CDR1 SGDLS and CDR2 YYNGEE come from the germline V gene. This chain's CDR3 is CASSPHRGGYTF. The CDR3 region has the DNA TGTGCCAGCAGCCCACACCGGGGGGGCTACACCTTC.

This clonotype was seen repeatedly, ten times or more. The chain carries TRBV7-8 and TRBJ1-6; no clear D gene. Trimming removed 3 bases from V and 7 bases from J, with 19 bases in between. CDR3 length: 17 amino acids. The germline CDR1 and CDR2 sequences are SGHVS and FQNEAQ. The CDR3 coding sequence is TGTGCCAGCAGCTTCTCCCTTAGGCAGGCCGTCAATTCACCCCTCCACTTT. It codes for CASSFSLRQAVNSPLHF.

The chain links TRBV19 to TRBJ1-1; D is perhaps TRBD1 (6 bases). The CDR3 totals 14 residues. V lost 10 bases and J 1 base, leaving 16 bases between the germline ends. From germline, CDR1 is LNHDA and CDR2 SQIVND (reference sequence). This chain's CDR3 is CATRTRGPNTEAFF. The DNA for the CDR3 is TGTGCCACCAGGACACGGGGGCCGAACACTGAAGCTTTCTTT.

A few counts support this clonotype. The V gene is TRBV7-2, the J gene TRBJ2-4; 7 bases are shared with TRBD1. CDR1 is SGHTA and CDR2 is FQGNSA in the germline V gene. This CDR3 contains 14 residues. Unmatched junction bases numbered 8, after V lost 5 bases and J lost 7 bases. The CDR3 region is CASSPTQTGNIQYF. For the CDR3, the DNA is TGTGCCAGCAGCCCAACCCAGACAGGGAACATTCAGTACTTC.

This clonotype was seen many times. CDR3 nucleotide sequence: TGCGCCAGCAGCTTGGATGCAACTAATGAAAAACTGTTTTTT. Its protein is CASSLDATNEKLFF. The chain couples TRBV5-1 to TRBJ1-4; D is ambiguous. The CDR3 runs to 14 residues. Germline lookup yields CDR1 SGHRS and CDR2 YFSETQ. Trimming left V 0 bases short and J 0 bases short, with 3 bases between.

This clonotype was recorded many times. This chain links TRBV28 with TRBJ2-7; unclear D gene. The CDR3 contains 12 residues. Deletions cut 6 bases from V and 3 bases from J, with 9 bases between. The V gene's germline CDR1 is MDHEN and CDR2 SYDVKM. The CDR3 is CASRSVFYEQYF. The CDR3 nucleotides are TGTGCCAGCAGGTCCGTCTTCTACGAGCAGTACTTC.